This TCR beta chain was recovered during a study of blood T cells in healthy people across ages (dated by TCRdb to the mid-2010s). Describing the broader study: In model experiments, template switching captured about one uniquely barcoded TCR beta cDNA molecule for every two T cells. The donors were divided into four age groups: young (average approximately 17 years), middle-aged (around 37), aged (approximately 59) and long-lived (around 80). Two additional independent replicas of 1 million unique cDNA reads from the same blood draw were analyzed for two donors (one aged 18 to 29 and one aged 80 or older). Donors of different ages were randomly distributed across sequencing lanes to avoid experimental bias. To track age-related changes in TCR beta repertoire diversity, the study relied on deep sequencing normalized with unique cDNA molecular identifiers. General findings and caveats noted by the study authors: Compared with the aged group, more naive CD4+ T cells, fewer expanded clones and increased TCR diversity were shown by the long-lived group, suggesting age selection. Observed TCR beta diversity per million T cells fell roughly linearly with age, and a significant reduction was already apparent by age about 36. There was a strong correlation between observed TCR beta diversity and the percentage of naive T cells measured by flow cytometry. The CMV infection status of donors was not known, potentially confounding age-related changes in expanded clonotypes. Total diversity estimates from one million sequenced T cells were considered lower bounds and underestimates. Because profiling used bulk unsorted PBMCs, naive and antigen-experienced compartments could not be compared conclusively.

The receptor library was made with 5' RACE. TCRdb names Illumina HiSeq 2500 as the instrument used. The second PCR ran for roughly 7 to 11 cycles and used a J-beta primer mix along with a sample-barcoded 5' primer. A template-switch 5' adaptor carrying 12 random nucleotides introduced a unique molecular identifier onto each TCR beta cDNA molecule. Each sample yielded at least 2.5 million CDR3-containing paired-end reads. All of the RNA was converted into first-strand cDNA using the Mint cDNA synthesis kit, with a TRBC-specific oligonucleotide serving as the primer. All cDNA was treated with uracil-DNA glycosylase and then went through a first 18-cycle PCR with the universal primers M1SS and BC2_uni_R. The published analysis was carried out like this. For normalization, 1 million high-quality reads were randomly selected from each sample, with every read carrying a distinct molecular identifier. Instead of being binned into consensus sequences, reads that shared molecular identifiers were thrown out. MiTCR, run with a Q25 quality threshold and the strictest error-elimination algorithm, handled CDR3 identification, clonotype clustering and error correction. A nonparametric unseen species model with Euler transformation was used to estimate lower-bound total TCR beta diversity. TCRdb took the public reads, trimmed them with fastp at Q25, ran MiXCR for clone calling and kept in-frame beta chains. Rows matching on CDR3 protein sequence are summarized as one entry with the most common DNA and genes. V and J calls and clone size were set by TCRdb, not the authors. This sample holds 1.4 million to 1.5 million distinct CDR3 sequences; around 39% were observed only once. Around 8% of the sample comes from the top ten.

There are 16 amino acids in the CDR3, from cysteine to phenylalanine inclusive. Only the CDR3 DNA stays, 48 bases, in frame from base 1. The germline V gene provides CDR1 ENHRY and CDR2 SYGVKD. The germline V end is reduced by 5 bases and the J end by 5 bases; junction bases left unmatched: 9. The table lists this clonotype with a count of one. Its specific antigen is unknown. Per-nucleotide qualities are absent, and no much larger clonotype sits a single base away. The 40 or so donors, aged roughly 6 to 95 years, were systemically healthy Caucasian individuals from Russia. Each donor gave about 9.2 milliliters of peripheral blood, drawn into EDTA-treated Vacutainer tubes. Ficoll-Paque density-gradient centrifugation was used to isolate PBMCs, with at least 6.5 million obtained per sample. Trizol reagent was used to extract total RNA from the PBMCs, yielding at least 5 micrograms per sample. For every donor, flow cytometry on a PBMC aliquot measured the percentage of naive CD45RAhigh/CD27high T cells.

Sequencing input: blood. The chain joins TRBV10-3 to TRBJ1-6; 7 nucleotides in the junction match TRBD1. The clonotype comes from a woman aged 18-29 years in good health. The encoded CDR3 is CAISQGEARDNSPLHF. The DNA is TGTGCCATCAGTCAGGGGGAGGCGAGGGATAATTCACCCCTCCACTTT.